The 26 T cell receptor beta chains reported below all come from one sample, sequenced in a study of monozygotic twins with inflammatory bowel disease (dated by TCRdb to 2018 to 2020). The library was built by means of 5' RACE. These reads were obtained on an Illumina HiSeq 2500. Once TCRdb had reprocessed the reads, it stored one entry per CDR3 protein sequence and supplied no DNA. The sample table gives fewer than 350,000 distinct CDR3 sequences. The ten biggest clones cover 2% to 2.5% of the sample. The sample was blood. The receptors originated from a human donor with ulcerative colitis or Crohn's disease, or a healthy co-twin of an affected twin (not recorded which).

J is TRBJ1-1 and V is TRBV7-2; lacking DNA, the TRBD1 call made by TCRdb goes unchecked. The CDR3 has 15 amino acids. Per the germline V gene, CDR1 is SGHTA and CDR2 is FQGNSA. CDR3 in amino acids: CASSSAARGLARAFF.

The rearrangement links TRBV9 to TRBJ2-1; there is no DNA to check the TCRdb D call of TRBD1. Germline loops: CDR1 SGDLS, CDR2 YYNGEE. This CDR3 is built from 14 residues. The chain's CDR3 is CASSVGGPLNEQFF.

This chain links TRBV12-3 or TRBV12-4 with TRBJ2-5; TCRdb indicates TRBD2, and absent DNA this call remains unverified. The CDR3 covers 13 residues. The CDR3 reads CASGTSGQETQYF.

This rearrangement joins TRBV6-5 to TRBJ2-2; with no DNA, the TCRdb D assignment of TRBD1 cannot be verified. CDR3 size: 17 residues. From germline, CDR1 is MNHEY and CDR2 SVGAGI. This chain's CDR3 is CASSYSKGGSLTGELFF.

The chain links TRBV19 to TRBJ1-1; there is no DNA to check the TCRdb D call of TRBD1. This CDR3 region has 12 residues. Germline values: CDR1 LNHDA, CDR2 SQIVND (reference sequence). CDR3 amino acids: CASYRDYTEAFF.

The chain combines TRBV6-1 with TRBJ1-5; checking the TCRdb D call of TRBD1 is not possible without DNA. This CDR3 has 16 amino acids. Germline CDR1 and CDR2: MNHNS and SASEGT. The CDR3: CASSRGQGISNQPQHF.

This chain connects TRBV5-1 to TRBJ2-7; with no DNA, the TCRdb D assignment of TRBD1 cannot be verified. This CDR3 contains 17 residues. Germline loops: CDR1 SGHRS, CDR2 YFSETQ. The CDR3 sequence: CASSLKSVPGTDYEQYF.

The V call is TRBV4-3, the J call TRBJ2-5; lacking DNA, the TRBD1 call made by TCRdb goes unchecked. Germline CDR1 is LGHNA and CDR2 is YSLEER. The CDR3 runs to 15 residues. The CDR3 sequence: CASSPGQGSLETQYF.

The chain is built from TRBV20-1 and TRBJ1-6; no DNA is available, so the TRBD1 call from TCRdb remains unchecked. CDR1 DFQATT and CDR2 SNEGSKA come from the germline V gene (reference sequence). The CDR3 is 15 amino acids. CDR3: CSARVPTGAHSPLHF.

The rearrangement uses TRBV4-1 and TRBJ2-1. The germline V gene has CDR1 MGHRA and CDR2 YSYEKL. The length of the CDR3 is 14 residues. CDR3 sequence: CASSQGGWVNEQFF.

This rearrangement joins TRBV4-3 to TRBJ2-3. This CDR3 is built from 15 residues. The V gene's germline CDR1 is LGHNA and CDR2 YSLEER. The CDR3 sequence is CASSQDWASTDTQYF.

The rearrangement uses TRBV4-3 and TRBJ1-2; with no DNA, the TCRdb D assignment of TRBD1 cannot be verified. Germline V gene data show CDR1 as LGHNA and CDR2 as YSLEER. The CDR3 has 17 residues. This CDR3 reads CASSHVRVLRGDYGYTF.

The chain is built from TRBV5-6 and TRBJ2-7. The germline gives CDR1 SGHDT, CDR2 YYEEEE. CDR3 length: 13 amino acids. CDR3 residues: CASSVGRAYEQYF.

The genes are TRBV10-3 and TRBJ2-7; absent DNA, TCRdb's TRBD2 call cannot be checked. The CDR3 runs 15 residues. CDR1 and CDR2 (germline): ENHRY, SYGVKD. CDR3 region: CAISESKGLIYEQYF.

This rearrangement joins TRBV5-1 to TRBJ2-3; TCRdb proposes TRBD2, but this gene call is untestable without DNA. This CDR3 comprises 13 residues. CDR1 and CDR2 (germline): SGHRS, YFSETQ. CDR3 sequence reads: CASSPRYMDTQYF.

This sequence joins TRBV7-3 and TRBJ2-3. Germline V gene sequence: CDR1 SGHTA, CDR2 FQGTGA. The CDR3 has 15 residues. This chain's CDR3 is CASSLRPTSTDTQYF.

The chain couples TRBV24-1 to TRBJ2-7; as DNA is missing, the TRBD1 call by TCRdb cannot be tested. Germline V gene lookup returns CDR1 KGHDR and CDR2 SFDVKD. This CDR3 is 14 amino acids long. CDR3 in amino acids: CATSNYRVSYEQYF.

V and J are TRBV3-1 and TRBJ2-2. This CDR3 spans 12 amino acids. CDR1 and CDR2 (germline): LGHDT, YNNKEL (reference sequence). The CDR3 sequence: CASSHGAGELFF.

This CDR3 is CASSLDRAEQFF. The chain carries TRBV11-1 and TRBJ2-1; TCRdb's assignment of TRBD1 cannot be checked, as there is no DNA. CDR1 and CDR2 (germline): SGHAT, FQDESV (reference sequence). The CDR3 is 12 amino acids.

The V gene is TRBV27, the J gene TRBJ2-7; TCRdb selects TRBD1, and the lack of DNA leaves this call unchecked. The CDR3 spans 13 residues. The V gene's germline CDR1 is MNHEY and CDR2 SMNVEV (reference sequence). This CDR3 reads CASSWGSFYEQYF.

The chain links TRBV20-1 to TRBJ2-1; lacking DNA, the TRBD2 call made by TCRdb goes unchecked. The CDR3 is 14 residues long. Looked up from germline, CDR1 is DFQATT and CDR2 is SNEGSKA (reference sequence). The CDR3: CSARLTRTRDEQFF.

V is TRBV7-8 and J is TRBJ1-4; TCRdb designates TRBD1, a call that cannot be tested without DNA. Germline loops: CDR1 SGHVS, CDR2 FQNEAQ. The CDR3 is made up of 15 amino acids. This CDR3 is CASSLVGGMSEKLFF.

The rearrangement links TRBV28 to TRBJ2-7. This CDR3 contains 16 residues. The germline V gene has CDR1 MDHEN and CDR2 SYDVKM. The CDR3 reads CASSFNLIGVTYEQYF.

The CDR3 here is CASISRAQETQYF. V gene TRBV6-1 combines with J gene TRBJ2-5; TCRdb reports TRBD2, a call that lacks DNA to check it against. In germline, CDR1 is MNHNS, CDR2 SASEGT. The CDR3 totals 13 residues.

The chain employs TRBV6-1 and TRBJ2-3; the TCRdb call, TRBD2, lacks DNA for checking. This CDR3 region has 19 residues. Germline V gives CDR1 MNHNS, CDR2 SASEGT. CDR3 sequence reads: CASSEFPTRPSGGTDTQYF.

This chain uses TRBV5-1 with TRBJ1-2; TCRdb gives TRBD1 as the D gene, but with no DNA this cannot be confirmed. Germline V gene sequence: CDR1 SGHRS, CDR2 YFSETQ. The CDR3 totals 16 residues. This chain's CDR3 is CASSLSGPGGDYGYTF. The full variable domain, completed using reference TRBV5-1 and TRBJ1-2, is KAGVTQTPRYLIKTRGQQVTLSCSPISGHRSVSWYQQTPGQGLQFLFEYFSETQRNKGNFPGRFSGRQFSNSRSEMNVSTLELGDSALYLCASSLSGPGGDYGYTFGSGTRLTVV.